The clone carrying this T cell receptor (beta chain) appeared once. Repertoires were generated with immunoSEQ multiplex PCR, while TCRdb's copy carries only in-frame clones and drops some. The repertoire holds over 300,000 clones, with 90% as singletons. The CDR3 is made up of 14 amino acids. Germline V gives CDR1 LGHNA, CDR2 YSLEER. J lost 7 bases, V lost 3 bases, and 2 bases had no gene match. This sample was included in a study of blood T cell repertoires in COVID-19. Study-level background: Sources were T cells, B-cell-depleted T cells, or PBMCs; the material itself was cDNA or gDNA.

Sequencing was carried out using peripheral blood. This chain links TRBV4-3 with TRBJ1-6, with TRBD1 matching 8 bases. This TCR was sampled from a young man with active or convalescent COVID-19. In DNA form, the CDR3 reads TGCGCCAGCAGCCACGGACAGGGAAATTCACCCCTCCACTTT. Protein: CASSHGQGNSPLHF.